The 27 T cell receptor beta chains listed next were all sequenced from one sample in a study of blood T cell repertoires in COVID-19. TCRdb's table, derived via immunoSEQ multiplex PCR, lists solely in-frame clones and lacks some. Of roughly 80,000 clones listed, approximately 91% are singletons. Source material: peripheral blood. These receptors originate from a man aged 55 to 69 with acute or convalescent COVID-19.

DNA for the CDR3: TGTGCCAGCTCTACGGACCGTGGACTTGAAATGAATGAGCAGTTCTTC. This codes for CASSTDRGLEMNEQFF. The rearrangement joins TRBV18 to TRBJ2-1, with D possibly TRBD2 on 5 matching bases. Germline-derived CDR1 and CDR2 are KGHSH and LQKENI. V lost 6 bases, J lost 7 bases, and 22 bases lay in between. The CDR3 loop spans 16 amino acids.

The chain uses TRBV3-1 (or the pseudogene TRBV3-2) and TRBJ2-7, with D possibly TRBD1 on 5 matching bases. The CDR3 has 15 amino acids. Germline V CDR1 and CDR2: LGHDT, YNNKEL (reference sequence). The V and J ends lost 0 bases and 6 bases respectively, with 15 bases between them. The CDR3 protein is CASSQDLAGLGEQYF. The DNA of the CDR3 is TGTGCCAGCAGCCAAGATCTGGCAGGGTTGGGCGAGCAGTACTTC.

V and J are TRBV11-1 and TRBJ1-2, with D possibly TRBD1 on 6 matching bases. The CDR3 has 16 residues. Looked up from germline, CDR1 is SGHAT and CDR2 is FQDESV (reference sequence). V was shortened by 1 base and J by 0 bases, with 12 bases between the two germline ends. CDR3 sequence reads: CASSLGRDTSNYGYTF. The CDR3 nucleotides read TGTGCCAGCAGCTTAGGCCGGGACACCTCTAACTATGGCTACACCTTC.

This chain uses TRBV7-2 with TRBJ2-3, with TRBD2 matching 7 bases. The CDR3 totals 14 residues. V trimming: 5 bases; J trimming: 8 bases; junction bases outside the gene matches: 10. Germline CDR1 reads SGHTA; CDR2 reads FQGNSA. This chain's CDR3 is CASSPSGVGVTQYF. The DNA for the CDR3 is TGTGCCAGCAGCCCAAGCGGGGTCGGGGTTACGCAGTATTTT.

This clone was observed a single time. This sequence joins TRBV5-1 and TRBJ2-2, with a weak D call TRBD1 (5 bases). The V gene lost 1 base and the J gene lost 4 bases, with 14 bases spanning the gap. The CDR3 consists of 16 residues. Per the germline V gene, CDR1 is SGHRS and CDR2 is YFSETQ. In DNA, the CDR3 is TGCGCCAGCAGCTTGCTAGGTGGGGCAGGCACCGGGGAGCTGTTTTTT. Encoded protein: CASSLLGGAGTGELFF.

The CDR3 sequence is CASSLATSGGYEQYF. Written as DNA, the CDR3 is TGTGCCAGCAGCTTGGCGACTAGCGGAGGATACGAGCAGTACTTC. V is TRBV7-2 and J is TRBJ2-7; 9 bases align to TRBD2. The CDR3 has 15 residues. CDR1 SGHTA and CDR2 FQGNSA come from the germline V gene. The J segment lost 4 bases and the V segment lost 3 bases, leaving 7 bases of the junction unmatched.

The chain links TRBV18 to TRBJ2-7; TRBD2 agrees at 14 bases. CDR1 KGHSH and CDR2 LQKENI come from the germline V gene. This CDR3 comprises 17 residues. The V segment lost 4 bases and the J segment 1 base; nucleotides outside the gene matches: 6. The DNA of the CDR3 is TGTGCCAGCTCACAGGGACTAGCGGGAGACTTATCCTACGAGCAGTACTTC. Protein product: CASSQGLAGDLSYEQYF.

The CDR3 nucleotides are TGTGCCAGCAGCAGCGTTAGCGGGAGAATGGGCAATGAGCAGTTCTTC. It specifies CASSSVSGRMGNEQFF. The chain combines TRBV7-2 with TRBJ2-1; 9 positions match TRBD2. V shed 5 bases, J shed 6 bases, and the junction held 11 bases outside the gene matches. This CDR3 has 16 amino acids. CDR1 is SGHTA, CDR2 FQGNSA, per germline.

The chain combines TRBV5-1 with TRBJ1-5; D might be TRBD1 (5 bases). Germline assignment: CDR1 SGHRS and CDR2 YFSETQ. V lost 3 bases and J 5 bases, leaving 12 bases between the germline ends. CDR3 size: 14 residues. CDR3 sequence: CASSWGGSDQPQHF. Written as DNA, the CDR3 is TGCGCCAGCAGCTGGGGGGGGTCCGATCAGCCCCAGCATTTT.

This clone was counted once. The rearrangement joins TRBV4-3 to TRBJ1-2; 7 positions agree with TRBD1. The CDR3 loop spans 15 amino acids. J was trimmed by 5 bases and V by 6 bases; bases with no gene match: 12. Germline assignment: CDR1 LGHNA and CDR2 YSLEER. DNA for the CDR3: TGCGCCAGCAGTCAGGGGACAGCACTACCTTATGGCTACACCTTC. Its protein is CASSQGTALPYGYTF.

The gene calls are TRBV7-2 and TRBJ1-1, with 8 bases that match TRBD1. Germline assignment: CDR1 SGHTA and CDR2 FQGNSA. The CDR3 length is 14 residues. The trim removed 5 bases at V and 3 bases at J, leaving 5 bases unmatched. CDR3 in DNA: TGTGCCAGCAGCAGCAGGGGGCAGGACACTGAAGCTTTCTTT. It yields the protein CASSSRGQDTEAFF. The entire variable domain, with the rest obtained from reference TRBV7-2 and TRBJ1-1, is as follows: GAGVSQSPSNKVTEKGKDVELRCDPISGHTALYWYRQSLGQGLEFLIYFQGNSAPDKSGLPSDRFSAERTGGSVSTLTIQRTQQEDSAVYLCASSSRGQDTEAFFGQGTRLTVV.

This chain connects TRBV7-2 to TRBJ2-1, with D uncertain. Germline CDR1 reads SGHTA; CDR2 reads FQGNSA. The CDR3 runs 11 residues. V dropped 2 bases and J dropped 9 bases, with 5 bases sitting between them. CDR3: CASSLSPEQFF. CDR3 nucleotides: TGTGCCAGCAGCTTATCTCCTGAGCAGTTCTTC.

The chain couples TRBV7-2 to TRBJ2-2; D call uncertain. CDR1 and CDR2 (germline): SGHTA, FQGNSA. This CDR3 is 14 amino acids long. Trimming stripped 1 base from V and 6 bases from J, with 9 bases between. This CDR3 is CASSLVLGAGELFF. For the CDR3, the DNA is TGTGCCAGCAGCTTAGTCTTAGGAGCCGGGGAGCTGTTTTTT.

The chain has TRBV29-1 and TRBJ2-5; TRBD1 matches 7 bases. There are 14 residues in the CDR3. Losses at the gene ends were 3 bases for V and 2 bases for J; bases not matched to a gene: 6. Germline lookup yields CDR1 SQVTM and CDR2 ANQGSEA. The CDR3 coding sequence is TGCAGCGTTGATTTGGGGGACAGACAAGAGACCCAGTACTTC. Its translation: CSVDLGDRQETQYF.

The rearrangement joins TRBV2 to TRBJ2-3; 10 bases agree with TRBD2. The trim removed 8 bases at V and 3 bases at J, leaving 11 bases unmatched. Germline CDR1 SNHLY, CDR2 FYNNEI. The CDR3 spans 16 residues. The CDR3 region has the DNA TGTGCCAGCTCAAGGACGTTAGCGGGAGGAACAGATACGCAGTATTTT. Encoded protein: CASSRTLAGGTDTQYF.

The chain links TRBV4-1 to TRBJ2-7; 7 bases align to TRBD1. The J segment lost 4 bases and the V segment lost 2 bases, leaving 11 bases of the junction unmatched. Germline values: CDR1 MGHRA, CDR2 YSYEKL. This CDR3 region has 16 residues. The CDR3 region is CASSQTTGTASYEQYF. The CDR3 coding sequence is TGCGCCAGCAGCCAAACAACCGGGACAGCGAGTTACGAGCAGTACTTC.

This clone has just one count. At one boundary the junction diverges from the germline segment, which might be a read error. The chain couples TRBV20-1 to TRBJ1-1, with 7 bases matching TRBD1. The CDR3 is 13 amino acids. Germline V gene sequence: CDR1 DFQATT, CDR2 SNEGSKA (reference sequence). In DNA form, the CDR3 reads TGCAGTGCGAGTTTGGGACAGAACCCTGAAGCTTTCTTT. Translation gives CSASLGQNPEAFF.

The V call is TRBV18, the J call TRBJ2-3, with D perhaps TRBD2 (5 bases). Germline V gene sequence: CDR1 KGHSH, CDR2 LQKENI. The V end was cut by 2 bases, the J end by 4 bases, with 16 bases between. The CDR3 sequence is 16 residues long. The CDR3 bases are TGTGCCAGCTCACCATTGAAGGACGGGATAGCAGATACGCAGTATTTT. Its translation: CASSPLKDGIADTQYF.

The chain uses TRBV27 and TRBJ2-7; 8 bases are a match to TRBD2. The V segment lost 5 bases and the J segment 3 bases; nucleotides outside the gene matches: 12. The CDR3 covers 16 residues. Germline-derived CDR1 and CDR2 are MNHEY and SMNVEV (reference sequence). The CDR3 bases are TGTGCCAGCAGTCCGCGACTAGCGCGGCCTTTCTACGAGCAGTACTTC. It is translated as CASSPRLARPFYEQYF.

This clone has just one count. This rearrangement joins TRBV6-2 or TRBV6-3 to TRBJ1-5, with 10 positions matching TRBD1. Unmatched junction bases numbered 10, after V lost 1 base and J lost 7 bases. The CDR3 has 17 residues. CDR1 MNHEY and CDR2 SVGEGT come from the germline V gene. Here the CDR3 reads CASSYLLGQGDGQPQHF. DNA for the CDR3: TGTGCCAGCAGTTACTTGTTAGGACAGGGGGACGGACAGCCCCAGCATTTT.

V usage is TRBV3-1 (or the pseudogene TRBV3-2) and J usage is TRBJ2-7; TRBD2 aligns across 10 bases. Germline CDR1 is LGHDT and CDR2 is YNNKEL (reference sequence). Losses at the gene ends were 0 bases for V and 7 bases for J; bases not matched to a gene: 6. The CDR3 is 15 residues long. In nucleotides, the CDR3 is TGTGCCAGCAGCCAAGACCTAGCGGGAGTGTGGGAGCAGTACTTC. Its protein product is CASSQDLAGVWEQYF.

V and J are TRBV5-1 and TRBJ1-3, with D unresolved. CDR3 size: 16 residues. Germline loops: CDR1 SGHRS, CDR2 YFSETQ. Trimming left V 4 bases short and J 0 bases short, with 14 bases between. The CDR3 reads CASSPGILNSGNTIYF. As DNA, the CDR3 is TGCGCCAGCAGCCCGGGGATCCTGAACTCTGGAAACACCATATATTTT.

The chain couples TRBV9 to TRBJ1-2, with D unclear. Germline values: CDR1 SGDLS, CDR2 YYNGEE. The CDR3 spans 14 residues. V was shortened by 4 bases and J by 4 bases, with 14 bases between the two germline ends. CDR3 amino acids: CASSPRGAGYGYTF. The CDR3 DNA sequence: TGTGCCAGCAGCCCACGAGGCGCCGGCTATGGCTACACCTTC.

This sequence joins TRBV7-9 and TRBJ2-5; 8 bases line up with TRBD1. Germline V gene data show CDR1 as SEHNR and CDR2 as FQNEAQ (reference sequence). Germline trimming cut 5 bases from V and 2 bases from J; bases unmatched to any gene: 13. This CDR3 contains 17 residues. In DNA, the CDR3 is TGTGCCAGCAGCCCAACACGACAGGGGTTAACTCAAGAGACCCAGTACTTC. Residues: CASSPTRQGLTQETQYF. Full variable domain (rest looked up from reference TRBV7-9 and TRBJ2-5): DTGVSQNPRHKITKRGQNVTFRCDPISEHNRLYWYRQTLGQGPEFLTYFQNEAQLEKSRLLSDRFSAERPKGSFSTLEIQRTEQGDSAMYLCASSPTRQGLTQETQYFGPGTRLLVL.

The chain has TRBV28 and TRBJ2-3; D may be TRBD1 (7 bases). Trimming stripped 6 bases from V and 4 bases from J, with 17 bases between. CDR1 is MDHEN, CDR2 SYDVKM, per germline. The length of the CDR3 is 15 residues. The DNA for the CDR3 is TGTGCCAGCAGCCTTAGGAGGGGGCGAGCAGATACGCAGTATTTT. This gives the protein CASSLRRGRADTQYF.

In DNA form, the CDR3 reads TGTGCCAGCAGCTTAGGACCCCAGAACTCCTACGAGCAGTACTTC. Protein product: CASSLGPQNSYEQYF. The chain has TRBV13 and TRBJ2-7; D is unresolved. CDR1 is PRHDT and CDR2 is FYEKMQ in the germline V gene (reference sequence). The CDR3 spans 15 residues. V was trimmed by 0 bases and J by 0 bases, leaving 9 bases between them.

The gene calls are TRBV20-1 and TRBJ2-6; no clear D. The CDR3 spans 11 residues. The V and J ends lost 5 bases and 6 bases respectively, with 5 bases between them. Per the germline V gene, CDR1 is DFQATT and CDR2 is SNEGSKA (reference sequence). CDR3 in amino acids: CSAAKANVLTF. The CDR3 nucleotides read TGCAGTGCTGCGAAGGCCAACGTCCTGACTTTC.